This T cell receptor beta chain was obtained from a study of cytomegalovirus exposure and HLA in healthy donors. Across the study: The same platform as the roughly 700 first-cohort repertoires was used for the roughly 130 validation repertoires, a later analysis reported. Whole-study findings and limits: The classifier reportedly diagnosed cytomegalovirus status with high sensitivity and specificity.

In germline, CDR1 is SGHVS, CDR2 FQNEAQ. The CDR3 sequence is 19 residues long. V was cut by 0 bases and J by 7 bases, with 27 bases left in between. This clone appeared a few times. Its antigen is unidentified. The assay was immunoSEQ multiplex PCR, and TCRdb's table has in-frame clones only and misses some. Among 100,000 to 150,000 clones listed, about 90% were seen once. The sequencing sample was made of PBMCs. This TCR was sampled from a young woman in good health and CMV-seronegative. This chain joins TRBV7-8 and TRBJ1-2, with D possibly being TRBD1 (6 bases). The CDR3 nucleotides are TGTGCCAGCAGCTTAGCGCGACGCATGCCAAAGGTGGGGGCGAGTGGCTACACCTTC. Its translation is CASSLARRMPKVGASGYTF.